The next 7 T cell receptor beta chains were all read from a single sample in a study of human T cells and chemical hapten exposure. From the RACE reads, TCRdb called clonotypes with MiXCR, one entry per CDR3 protein. The data show 120,000 to 150,000 distinct CDR3 sequences, approximately 12% seen once. Time point meaning: patch test 2, 6 weeks after DPC sensitization. Treatment meaning: therapeutic diphenylcyclopropenone sensitization with weekly scalp DPC. The specimen was whole blood, collected in connection with sensitization to the hapten diphenylcyclopropenone (DPC). The receptor set was obtained from a woman aged 45-65 years with alopecia areata. Some clones in this sample may be carry-over from other donors' samples.

The chain recombines TRBV5-6 with TRBJ1-2; 7 bases agree with TRBD1. The CDR3 has 18 amino acids. The ends lost 5 bases at V and 0 bases at J; junction bases unmatched: 16. Germline CDR1 and CDR2: SGHDT and YYEEEE. DNA for the CDR3: TGTGCCAGCAGTTTCGACAGGGATGGAAGCTCTCCTAACTATGGCTACACCTTC. Protein product: CASSFDRDGSSPNYGYTF.

In this sample, this clonotype turned up a few times. The CDR3 loop reads CASSLGQTATNEKLFF. CDR3 DNA sequence: TGCGCCAGCAGCCTGGGACAGACGGCAACTAATGAAAAACTGTTTTTT. V usage is TRBV5-1 and J usage is TRBJ1-4; TRBD1 aligns across 7 bases. The CDR3 is 16 amino acids. The germline gives CDR1 SGHRS, CDR2 YFSETQ. J gave up 0 bases and V 4 bases, and 6 bases lay outside the gene matches.

This sequence joins TRBV20-1 and TRBJ1-3; D is possibly TRBD1 (5 bases). Per the germline V gene, CDR1 is DFQATT and CDR2 is SNEGSKA (reference sequence). V was pared by 2 bases and J by 4 bases, with 12 bases between. There are 14 residues in the CDR3. CDR3 protein: CSARQGLGGNTIYF. CDR3 bases: TGCAGTGCTAGACAGGGTCTTGGCGGAAACACCATATATTTT.

The chain carries TRBV20-1 and TRBJ2-7, with 11 bases lining up with TRBD2. Per germline, CDR1 DFQATT and CDR2 SNEGSKA (reference sequence). CDR3 length equals 13 residues. J was trimmed by 4 bases and V by 1 base; bases with no gene match: 0. The CDR3 region is CSARGLAGYEQYF. The DNA of the CDR3 is TGCAGTGCTAGAGGACTAGCGGGGTACGAGCAGTACTTC.

This chain connects TRBV7-2 to TRBJ2-1, with D unresolved. Trimming left V 0 bases short and J 9 bases short, with 6 bases between. The CDR3 has 12 amino acids. CDR1 SGHTA and CDR2 FQGNSA come from the germline V gene. For the CDR3, the DNA is TGTGCCAGCAGCTTAGCCGGTAGTGAGCAGTTCTTC. It specifies CASSLAGSEQFF. Looking up the rest from reference TRBV7-2 and TRBJ2-1 gives the full variable domain: GAGVSQSPSNKVTEKGKDVELRCDPISGHTALYWYRQSLGQGLEFLIYFQGNSAPDKSGLPSDRFSAERTGGSVSTLTIQRTQQEDSAVYLCASSLAGSEQFFGPGTRLTVL.

This clonotype was counted between two and nine times. V usage is TRBV7-2 and J usage is TRBJ2-7; D call uncertain. The V gene lost 2 bases and the J gene lost 1 base, with 12 bases spanning the gap. The length of the CDR3 is 15 residues. Germline V gene data show CDR1 as SGHTA and CDR2 as FQGNSA. The CDR3 spells CASSLRAALSYEQYF. DNA of the CDR3: TGTGCCAGCAGCTTAAGGGCAGCCCTTTCCTACGAGCAGTACTTC. Full variable domain (rest looked up from reference TRBV7-2 and TRBJ2-7): GAGVSQSPSNKVTEKGKDVELRCDPISGHTALYWYRQSLGQGLEFLIYFQGNSAPDKSGLPSDRFSAERTGGSVSTLTIQRTQQEDSAVYLCASSLRAALSYEQYFGPGTRLTVT.

J is TRBJ1-1 and V is TRBV12-3 or TRBV12-4; D possibly corresponds to TRBD1 (5 bases). V lost 5 bases, J lost 6 bases, and 19 bases lay in between. The CDR3 consists of 15 residues. The CDR3 nucleotides are TGTGCCAGCAGTATGACGGGACGGTCATCTGCTGAAGCTTTCTTT. This translates into CASSMTGRSSAEAFF.